A selection of T cell receptor beta chains follows, all from one sample in a study of T cell repertoires in cytomegalovirus infection. TCRdb reprocessed the reads with MiXCR, giving one entry per CDR3 protein. The sample shows approximately 400,000 distinct CDR3 sequences, approximately 33% of them seen only once. Sequencing was done on a sample of PBMCs. These receptor sequences come from a human donor in good health (CMV status not recorded). Some clones in this sample may be carry-over from other donors' samples. Both conserved end residues are part of each CDR3. D genes are given only for firm matches. A clone size is listed for some rows: how often the clone was seen (once, few, many), or a class if it is expanded.

>TRBD2|.|TRBJ2-5|TRBV6-2/TRBV6-3
TGTGCCAGCAGTTATTCCCCGGGACTAGCAGCCCAAGAGACCAAGTACTTC
CASSYSPGLAAQETKYF
>.|few|TRBJ2-3|TRBV3-1
TGTGCCAGCAGCCAAGAAGGTAACAGCTTTTATACAGATACGCAGTATTTT
CASSQEGNSFYTDTQYF
>.|.|TRBJ1-5|TRBV27
TGTGCCAGCAGTTTGTTCAGCAATCAGCCCCAGCATTTT
CASSLFSNQPQHF
>TRBD1|few|TRBJ1-3|TRBV7-6
TGTGCCAGCAGCCCCTCAACAGGGGTGGGTGGAAACACCATATATTTT
CASSPSTGVGGNTIYF
>.|few|TRBJ1-1|TRBV5-4
TGTGCCAGCACCTTAGACCCAGAAAACACTGAAGCTTTCTTT
CASTLDPENTEAFF
>.|many|TRBJ1-2|TRBV7-9
TGTGCCAGCATCGCAAAGATGGGAGGTGGCTACACCTTC
CASIAKMGGGYTF
>TRBD2|.|TRBJ2-1|TRBV19
TGTGCCAGTAGCGTAGCGGGGGGGCGGTATGAGCAGTTCTTC
CASSVAGGRYEQFF
>.|.|TRBJ1-4|TRBV5-1
TGCGCCAGCAGCTTGGACGGATTAACATTGGCTGATGAAAAACTGTTTTTT
CASSLDGLTLADEKLFF
>.|.|TRBJ1-1|TRBV6-1
TGTGCCAGCAGCCCAAAGTCAGAAGCTTTCTTT
CASSPKSEAFF
>TRBD1|.|TRBJ2-6|TRBV29-1
TGCAGCGTTAAAGGAACAGGGGTCCGCTCTGGGGCCAACGTCCTGACTTTC
CSVKGTGVRSGANVLTF
>.|few|TRBJ1-2|TRBV7-9
TGTGCCAGCAGTCCGGACAGATCTAACTATGGCTACACCTTC
CASSPDRSNYGYTF
>TRBD2|few|TRBJ2-3|TRBV18
TGTGCCAGCTCACCACCGATATATAGCGGGGATACAGATACGCAGTATTTT
CASSPPIYSGDTDTQYF
>.|many|TRBJ2-1|TRBV7-8
TGTGCCAGCAGCCGGTCTGGGCGGGGGCCATTAGGAGAGCAGTTCTTC
CASSRSGRGPLGEQFF
>.|few|TRBJ2-1|TRBV28
TGTGCCAGCAGTTCACCCGGTCCCGCAAATAATGAGCAGTTCTTC
CASSSPGPANNEQFF
>TRBD1|.|TRBJ1-2|TRBV10-3
TGTGCCATCAGACTACGGGGACAGGGGCCCTTGTATGGCTACACCTTC
CAIRLRGQGPLYGYTF
>.|.|TRBJ1-1|TRBV20-1
TGCAGTGGTGAAAACTGGGGGGGGTTGAACACTGAAGCTTTCTTT
CSGENWGGLNTEAFF
>TRBD2|many|TRBJ2-1|TRBV6-2/TRBV6-3
TGTGCCAGCACCGCAAAGCGGGGGGCACGTTACAATGAGCAGTTCTTC
CASTAKRGARYNEQFF
>.|.|TRBJ2-7|TRBV7-9
TGTGCCAGCAGCCCCCTGAGAGGGTTGACCTACGAGCAGTACTTC
CASSPLRGLTYEQYF
>.|once|TRBJ2-1|TRBV20-1
TGCAGTTCTAGAGACGGTCGGATCCTCTACAATGAGCAGTTCTTC
CSSRDGRILYNEQFF
>TRBD2|.|TRBJ2-5|TRBV4-3
TGCGCCAGCAGCCAAGAAGTTCTAGCGGGGGGACTCCAAGAGACCCAGTACTTC
CASSQEVLAGGLQETQYF
>.|many|TRBJ2-6|TRBV6-5
TGTGCCAGCAGTTACTCGAGGACGTCTTCAGGGGCCAACGTCCTGACTTTC
CASSYSRTSSGANVLTF
>.|.|TRBJ1-6|TRBV5-6
TGTGCCAGCAGCTTCGAGGACAGAAATTCACCCCTCCACTTT
CASSFEDRNSPLHF
>TRBD2|.|TRBJ2-3|TRBV6-6
TGTGCCAGCAGTGAGCTCTCTAGCGGGGCTCGGGAGTATTTT
CASSELSSGAREYF
>.|once|TRBJ2-1|TRBV5-4
TGTGCCAGCAGCTTCACCCCGGGGGCCAACAATGAGCAGTTCTTC
CASSFTPGANNEQFF
>TRBD1|.|TRBJ2-1|TRBV11-2
TGTGCCAGCAGCTTAGTCCCGGACAGGGGATATGAGCAGTTCTTC
CASSLVPDRGYEQFF
>.|.|TRBJ1-5|TRBV27
TGTGCCAGCAGTTTGACGGGACACCGCAATCAGCCCCAGCATTTT
CASSLTGHRNQPQHF
>.|once|TRBJ2-4|TRBV27
TGTGCCCGCAGTATGTATAGGGCCAAAAACATTCAGTACTTC
CARSMYRAKNIQYF
>TRBD1|once|TRBJ1-5|TRBV7-8
TGTGCCAGAAGCAAACAGGGGAGCCTCCAGCCCCCGCTTTTT
CARSKQGSLQPPLF
>.|many|TRBJ2-3|TRBV7-2
TGTGCCAGCAGCCCCAACATAGATACGCAGTATTTT
CASSPNIDTQYF
>TRBD2|.|TRBJ2-1|TRBV9
TGTGCCAGCAGCGATGGGACTAGCCGGGCGTCCTACAATGAGCAGTTCTTC
CASSDGTSRASYNEQFF
>.|many|TRBJ1-5|TRBV7-8
TGTGCCAGCAGCTTAGCGCCGGGCTGGCAGCCCCAGCATTTT
CASSLAPGWQPQHF
>.|few|TRBJ2-2|TRBV10-3
TGTGCCATCAGTGAGAGGGACACCGGGGAGCTGTTTTTT
CAISERDTGELFF
>.|.|TRBJ2-1|TRBV4-1
TGCGCCAGCAGCCAAGATCTCGGAGAGAGGAATGAGCAGTTCTTC
CASSQDLGERNEQFF
>.|many|TRBJ2-5|TRBV7-3
TGTGCCAGCAGCTTAGGGAAACAAGAGACCCAGTACTTC
CASSLGKQETQYF
>TRBD1|.|TRBJ1-6|TRBV5-3
TGTGCCACCGGGACAGGGGTTTCACCCCTCCACTTT
CATGTGVSPLHF
>.|.|TRBJ2-1|TRBV5-6
TGTGCCAGCAGCTTGGGCGAGTCGAGCTATGAGCAGTTCTTC
CASSLGESSYEQFF
>.|many|TRBJ2-2|TRBV6-1
TGTGCCACCCTTCGGGTGAGCACCGGGGAGCTGTTTTTT
CATLRVSTGELFF
>.|many|TRBJ2-2|TRBV7-8
TGTGCCAGCAGCCAAATAACCGGGGCGAACACCGGGGAGCTGTTTTTT
CASSQITGANTGELFF
>TRBD1|.|TRBJ1-6|TRBV10-3
TGTGCCATCAGTGAGGAGGGGGCTAATTCACCCCTCCACTTT
CAISEEGANSPLHF
>TRBD1|.|TRBJ1-1|TRBV7-6
TGTGCCAGCAGCTTATCAGGGGGCGGGAAAGTGAACACTGAAGCTTTCTTT
CASSLSGGGKVNTEAFF
>.|.|TRBJ2-3|TRBV14
TGTGCCAGCAGCCAAAACAGCCTTTTCACAGATACGCAGTATTTT
CASSQNSLFTDTQYF
>.|few|TRBJ2-1|TRBV25-1
TGTGCCAGCACAAAGGCAGGACTACAATACAATGAGCAGTTCTTC
CASTKAGLQYNEQFF
>TRBD1|.|TRBJ2-7|TRBV7-9
TGTGCCAGCAGCCACCGGGACAGGGTTACCTACGAGCAGTACTTC
CASSHRDRVTYEQYF
>.|many|TRBJ1-1|TRBV12-3/TRBV12-4
TGTGCCATCGACAACTGGGCGGCAAACACTGAAGCTTTCTTT
CAIDNWAANTEAFF
>.|.|TRBJ2-5|TRBV7-9
TGTGCCAGCAGCTTAACCGGGGCCCAGTACTTC
CASSLTGAQYF
>.|many|TRBJ1-4|TRBV12-3/TRBV12-4
TGTGCCAGCAGTTTTAAAGGAGCAACTAATGAAAAACTGTTTTTT
CASSFKGATNEKLFF
>TRBD2|.|TRBJ2-1|TRBV24-1
TGTGCCACCAGTGATTATCTAGGGACTAGCGGGGGGGATCCTAATGAGCAGTTCTTC
CATSDYLGTSGGDPNEQFF
>.|few|TRBJ2-1|TRBV5-1
TGCGCCAGCAGCTTGGGGCAGGGGCCCAATGAGCAGTTCTTC
CASSLGQGPNEQFF